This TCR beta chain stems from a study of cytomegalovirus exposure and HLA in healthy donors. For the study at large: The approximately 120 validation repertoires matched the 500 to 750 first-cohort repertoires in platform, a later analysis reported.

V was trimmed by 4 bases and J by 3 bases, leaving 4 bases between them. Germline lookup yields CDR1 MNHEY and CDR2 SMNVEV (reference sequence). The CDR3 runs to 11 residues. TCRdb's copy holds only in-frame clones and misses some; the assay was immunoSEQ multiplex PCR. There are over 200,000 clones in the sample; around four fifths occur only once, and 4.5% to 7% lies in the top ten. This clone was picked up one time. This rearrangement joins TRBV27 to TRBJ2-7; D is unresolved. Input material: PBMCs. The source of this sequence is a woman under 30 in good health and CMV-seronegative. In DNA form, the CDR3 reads TGTGCCAGCAGTTCGCGCTACGAGCAGTACTTC. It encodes CASSSRYEQYF.